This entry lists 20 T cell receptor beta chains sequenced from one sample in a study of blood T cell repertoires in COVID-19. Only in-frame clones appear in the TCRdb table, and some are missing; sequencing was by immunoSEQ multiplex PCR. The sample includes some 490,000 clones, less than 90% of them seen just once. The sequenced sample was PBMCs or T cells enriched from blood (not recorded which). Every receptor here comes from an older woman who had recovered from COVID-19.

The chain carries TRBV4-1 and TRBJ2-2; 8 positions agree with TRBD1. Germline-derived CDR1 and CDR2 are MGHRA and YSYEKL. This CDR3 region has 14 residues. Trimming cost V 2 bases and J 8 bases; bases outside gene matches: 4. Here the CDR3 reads CASSQLQGDGELFF. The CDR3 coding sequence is TGCGCCAGCAGCCAATTACAGGGGGATGGGGAGCTGTTTTTT.

In DNA form, the CDR3 reads TGTGCCAGCAGCTTAATAGCGGGACCTAGCACAGATACGCAGTATTTT. It is translated as CASSLIAGPSTDTQYF. The chain is built from TRBV7-2 and TRBJ2-3; TRBD2 matches 8 bases. This CDR3 is 16 amino acids long. Germline V gives CDR1 SGHTA, CDR2 FQGNSA. J was trimmed by 0 bases and V by 2 bases; bases with no gene match: 4.

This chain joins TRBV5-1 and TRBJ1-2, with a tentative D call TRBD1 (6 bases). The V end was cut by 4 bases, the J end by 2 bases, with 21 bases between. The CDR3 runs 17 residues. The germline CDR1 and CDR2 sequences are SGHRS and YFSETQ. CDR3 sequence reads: CASSPTGARGLNYGYTF. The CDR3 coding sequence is TGCGCCAGCAGCCCGACTGGGGCCAGGGGCCTCAACTATGGCTACACCTTC. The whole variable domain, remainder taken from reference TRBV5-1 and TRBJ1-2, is KAGVTQTPRYLIKTRGQQVTLSCSPISGHRSVSWYQQTPGQGLQFLFEYFSETQRNKGNFPGRFSGRQFSNSRSEMNVSTLELGDSALYLCASSPTGARGLNYGYTFGSGTRLTVV.

CDR3 residues: CATSDARVTDEKLFF. CDR3 in DNA: TGTGCCACCAGTGATGCCAGGGTTACGGATGAAAAACTGTTTTTT. J is TRBJ1-4 and V is TRBV24-1, with D maybe TRBD1 (5 bases). Germline V gives CDR1 KGHDR, CDR2 SFDVKD. V dropped 3 bases and J dropped 6 bases, with 13 bases sitting between them. The CDR3 runs to 15 residues.

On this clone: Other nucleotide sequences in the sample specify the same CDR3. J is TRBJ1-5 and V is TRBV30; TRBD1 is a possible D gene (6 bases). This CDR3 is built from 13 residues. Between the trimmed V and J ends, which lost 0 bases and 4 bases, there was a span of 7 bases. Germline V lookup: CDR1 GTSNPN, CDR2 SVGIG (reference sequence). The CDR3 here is CAWSVQGNQPQHF. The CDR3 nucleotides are TGTGCCTGGAGTGTACAGGGAAATCAGCCCCAGCATTTT.

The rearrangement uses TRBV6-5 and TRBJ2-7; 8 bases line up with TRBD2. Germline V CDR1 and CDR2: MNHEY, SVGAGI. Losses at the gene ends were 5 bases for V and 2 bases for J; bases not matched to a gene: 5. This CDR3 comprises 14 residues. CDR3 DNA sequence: TGTGCCAGCAGTCTCGGGACTAGTCCCTACGAGCAGTACTTC. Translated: CASSLGTSPYEQYF.

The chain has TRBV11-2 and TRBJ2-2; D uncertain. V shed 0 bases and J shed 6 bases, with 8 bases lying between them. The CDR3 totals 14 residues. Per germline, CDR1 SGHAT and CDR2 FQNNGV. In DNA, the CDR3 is TGTGCCAGCAGCTTAGATCGGTTATCCGGGGAGCTGTTTTTT. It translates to CASSLDRLSGELFF.

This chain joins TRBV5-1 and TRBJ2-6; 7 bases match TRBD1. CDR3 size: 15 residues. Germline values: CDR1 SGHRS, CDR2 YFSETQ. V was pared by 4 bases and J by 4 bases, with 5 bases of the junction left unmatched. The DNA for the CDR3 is TGCGCCAGCAGCATTACAGGGGCCGGGGCCAACGTCCTGACTTTC. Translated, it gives CASSITGAGANVLTF. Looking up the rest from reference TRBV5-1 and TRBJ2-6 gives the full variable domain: KAGVTQTPRYLIKTRGQQVTLSCSPISGHRSVSWYQQTPGQGLQFLFEYFSETQRNKGNFPGRFSGRQFSNSRSEMNVSTLELGDSALYLCASSITGAGANVLTFGAGSRLTVL.

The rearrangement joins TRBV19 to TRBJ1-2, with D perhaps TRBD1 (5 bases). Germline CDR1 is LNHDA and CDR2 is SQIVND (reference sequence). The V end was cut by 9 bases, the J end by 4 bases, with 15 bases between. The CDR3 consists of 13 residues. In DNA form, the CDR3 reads TGTGCCAGCAACGATCCGGACATCTATGGCTACACCTTC. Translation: CASNDPDIYGYTF. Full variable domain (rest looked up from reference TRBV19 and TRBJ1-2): DGGITQSPKYLFRKEGQNVTLSCEQNLNHDAMYWYRQDPGQGLRLIYYSQIVNDFQKGDIAEGYSVSREKKESFPLTVTSAQKNPTAFYLCASNDPDIYGYTFGSGTRLTVV.

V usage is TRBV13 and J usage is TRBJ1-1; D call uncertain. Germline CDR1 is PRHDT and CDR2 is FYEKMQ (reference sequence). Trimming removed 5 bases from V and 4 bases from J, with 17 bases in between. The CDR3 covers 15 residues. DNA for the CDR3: TGTGCCAGCAGCGCAACACAGTCGGTGGTCACTGAAGCTTTCTTT. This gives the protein CASSATQSVVTEAFF. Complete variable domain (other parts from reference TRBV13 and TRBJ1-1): AAGVIQSPRHLIKEKRETATLKCYPIPRHDTVYWYQQGPGQDPQFLISFYEKMQSDKGSIPDRFSAQQFSDYHSELNMSSLELGDSALYFCASSATQSVVTEAFFGQGTRLTVV.

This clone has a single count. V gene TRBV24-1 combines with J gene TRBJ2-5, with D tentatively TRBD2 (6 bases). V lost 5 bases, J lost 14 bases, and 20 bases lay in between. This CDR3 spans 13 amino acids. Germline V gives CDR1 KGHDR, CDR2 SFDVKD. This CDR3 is CATSVWPGGSLYF. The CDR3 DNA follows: TGTGCCACCAGTGTGTGGCCCGGGGGATCCCTTTACTTC.

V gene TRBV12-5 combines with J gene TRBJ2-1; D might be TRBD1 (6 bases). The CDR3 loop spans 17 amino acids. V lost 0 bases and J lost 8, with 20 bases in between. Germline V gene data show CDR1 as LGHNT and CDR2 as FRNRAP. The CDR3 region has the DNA TGTGCTAGTGGTTTGGTACTCGTCGGACAGATGGGATATGAGCAGTTCTTC. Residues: CASGLVLVGQMGYEQFF.

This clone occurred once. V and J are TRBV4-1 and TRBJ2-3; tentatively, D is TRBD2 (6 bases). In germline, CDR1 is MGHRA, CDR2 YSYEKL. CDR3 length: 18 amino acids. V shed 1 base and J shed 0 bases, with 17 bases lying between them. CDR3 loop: CASSQGGARSGSTDTQYF. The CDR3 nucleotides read TGCGCCAGCAGCCAAGGAGGCGCTCGTAGCGGAAGCACAGATACGCAGTATTTT.

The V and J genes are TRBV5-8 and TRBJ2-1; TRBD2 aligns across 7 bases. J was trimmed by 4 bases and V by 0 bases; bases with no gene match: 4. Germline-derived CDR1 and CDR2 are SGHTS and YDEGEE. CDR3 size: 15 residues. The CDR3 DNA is TGTGCCAGCAGCTTGGTGGCTAGCGGTTACAATGAGCAGTTCTTC. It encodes CASSLVASGYNEQFF.

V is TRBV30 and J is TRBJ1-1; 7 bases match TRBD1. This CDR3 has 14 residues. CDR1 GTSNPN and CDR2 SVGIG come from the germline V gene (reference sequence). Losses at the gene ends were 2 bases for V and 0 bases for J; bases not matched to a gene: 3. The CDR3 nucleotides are TGTGCCTGGAGTAGGGACAGCTTGAACACTGAAGCTTTCTTT. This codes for CAWSRDSLNTEAFF.

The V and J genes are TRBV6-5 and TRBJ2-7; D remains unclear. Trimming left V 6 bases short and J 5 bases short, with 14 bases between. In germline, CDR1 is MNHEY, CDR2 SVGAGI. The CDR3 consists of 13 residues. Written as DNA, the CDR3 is TGTGCCAGCAGCCCAAGTCCTACCCACGAGCAGTACTTC. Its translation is CASSPSPTHEQYF.

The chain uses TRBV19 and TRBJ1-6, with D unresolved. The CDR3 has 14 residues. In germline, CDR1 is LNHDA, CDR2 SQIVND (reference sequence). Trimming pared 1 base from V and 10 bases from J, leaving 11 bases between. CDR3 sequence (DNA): TGTGCCAGTAGTATAGCGAACAGCCCCTCACCCCTCCACTTT. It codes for CASSIANSPSPLHF.

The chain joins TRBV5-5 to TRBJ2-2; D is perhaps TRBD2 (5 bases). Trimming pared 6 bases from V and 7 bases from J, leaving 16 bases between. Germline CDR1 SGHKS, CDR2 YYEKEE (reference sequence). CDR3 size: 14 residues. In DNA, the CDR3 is TGTGCCAGCACCCCATCTCCGGGGAACGGGGAGCTGTTTTTT. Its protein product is CASTPSPGNGELFF.

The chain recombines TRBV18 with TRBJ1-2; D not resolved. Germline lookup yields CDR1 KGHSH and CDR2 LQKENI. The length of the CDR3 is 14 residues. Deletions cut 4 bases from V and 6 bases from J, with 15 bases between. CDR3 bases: TGTGCCAGCTCACAATTCGACAAACAACATGGCTACACCTTC. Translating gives CASSQFDKQHGYTF.

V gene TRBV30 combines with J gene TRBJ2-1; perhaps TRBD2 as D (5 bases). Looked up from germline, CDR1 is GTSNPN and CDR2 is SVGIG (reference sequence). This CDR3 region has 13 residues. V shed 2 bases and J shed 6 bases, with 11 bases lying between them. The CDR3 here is CAWSLKLGNEQFF. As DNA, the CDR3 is TGTGCCTGGAGTCTCAAACTAGGCAATGAGCAGTTCTTC.